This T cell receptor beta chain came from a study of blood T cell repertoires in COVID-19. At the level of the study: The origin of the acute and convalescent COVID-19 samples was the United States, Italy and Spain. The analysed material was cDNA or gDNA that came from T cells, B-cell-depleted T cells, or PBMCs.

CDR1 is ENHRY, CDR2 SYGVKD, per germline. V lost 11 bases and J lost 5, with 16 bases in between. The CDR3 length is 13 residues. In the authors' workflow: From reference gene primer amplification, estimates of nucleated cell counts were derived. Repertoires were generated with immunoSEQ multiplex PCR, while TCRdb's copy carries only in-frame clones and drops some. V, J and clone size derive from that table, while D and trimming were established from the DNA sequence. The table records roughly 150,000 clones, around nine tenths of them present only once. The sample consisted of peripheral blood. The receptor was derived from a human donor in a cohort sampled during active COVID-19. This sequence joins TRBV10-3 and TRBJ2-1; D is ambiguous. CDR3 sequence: CAVFRGQDNEQFF. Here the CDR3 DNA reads TGTGCCGTGTTTCGCGGCCAAGACAATGAGCAGTTCTTC.